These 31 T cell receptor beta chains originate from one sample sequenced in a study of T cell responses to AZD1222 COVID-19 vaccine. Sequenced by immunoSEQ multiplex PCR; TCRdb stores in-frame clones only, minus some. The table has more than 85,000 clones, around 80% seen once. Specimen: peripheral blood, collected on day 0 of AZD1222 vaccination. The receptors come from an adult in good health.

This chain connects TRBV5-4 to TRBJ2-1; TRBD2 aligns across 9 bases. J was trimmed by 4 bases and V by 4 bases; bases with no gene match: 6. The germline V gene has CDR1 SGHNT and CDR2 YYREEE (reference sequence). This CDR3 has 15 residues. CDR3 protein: CASSETSGPYNEQFF. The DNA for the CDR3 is TGTGCCAGCAGCGAGACTAGCGGACCGTACAATGAGCAGTTCTTC.

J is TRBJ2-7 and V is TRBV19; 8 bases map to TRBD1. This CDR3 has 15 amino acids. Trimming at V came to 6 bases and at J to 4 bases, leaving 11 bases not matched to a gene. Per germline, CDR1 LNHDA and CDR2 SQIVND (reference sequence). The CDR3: CASRGAGTGAYEQYF. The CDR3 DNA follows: TGTGCCAGTAGAGGGGCCGGGACAGGCGCATACGAGCAGTACTTC. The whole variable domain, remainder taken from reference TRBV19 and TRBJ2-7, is DGGITQSPKYLFRKEGQNVTLSCEQNLNHDAMYWYRQDPGQGLRLIYYSQIVNDFQKGDIAEGYSVSREKKESFPLTVTSAQKNPTAFYLCASRGAGTGAYEQYFGPGTRLTVT.

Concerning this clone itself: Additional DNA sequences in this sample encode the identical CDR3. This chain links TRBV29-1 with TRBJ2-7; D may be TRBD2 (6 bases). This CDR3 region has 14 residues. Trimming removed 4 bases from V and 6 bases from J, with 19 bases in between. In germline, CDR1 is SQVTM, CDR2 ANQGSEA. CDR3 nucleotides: TGCAGCGTTGCGGCCGGGGGTCGGGGAGGCGAGCAGTACTTC. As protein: CSVAAGGRGGEQYF.

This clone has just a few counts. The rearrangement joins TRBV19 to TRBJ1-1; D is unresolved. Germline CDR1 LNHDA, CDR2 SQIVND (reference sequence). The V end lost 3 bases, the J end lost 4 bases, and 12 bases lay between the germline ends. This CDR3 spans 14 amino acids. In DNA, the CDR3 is TGTGCCAGTAGTATTACGGGTGTTGGCACTGAAGCTTTCTTT. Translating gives CASSITGVGTEAFF.

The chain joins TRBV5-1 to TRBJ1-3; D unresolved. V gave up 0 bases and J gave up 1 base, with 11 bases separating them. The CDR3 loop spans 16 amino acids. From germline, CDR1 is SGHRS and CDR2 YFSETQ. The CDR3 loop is CASSLVGITSGNTIYF. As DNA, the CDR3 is TGCGCCAGCAGCTTGGTAGGCATTACATCTGGAAACACCATATATTTT.

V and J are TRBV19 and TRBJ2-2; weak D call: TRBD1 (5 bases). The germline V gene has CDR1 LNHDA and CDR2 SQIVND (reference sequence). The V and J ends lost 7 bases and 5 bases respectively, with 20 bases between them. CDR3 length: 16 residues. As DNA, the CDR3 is TGTGCCAGTACCCAGCTGAGTGGGGCTGGGACCGGGGAGCTGTTTTTT. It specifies CASTQLSGAGTGELFF.

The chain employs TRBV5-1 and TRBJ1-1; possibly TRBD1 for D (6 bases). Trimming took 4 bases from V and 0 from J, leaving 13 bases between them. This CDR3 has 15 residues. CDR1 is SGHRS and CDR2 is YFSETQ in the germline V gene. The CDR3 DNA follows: TGCGCCAGCAGCCCGTCCGACAGGTTGAACACTGAAGCTTTCTTT. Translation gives CASSPSDRLNTEAFF.

CDR3 sequence (DNA): TGTGCCAGCAGTTACGGGGGACGACCCCTCCACTTT. As protein: CASSYGGRPLHF. This rearrangement joins TRBV6-2 or TRBV6-3 to TRBJ1-6, with D maybe TRBD1 (5 bases). Trimming removed 2 bases at V and 12 bases at J, with 8 bases between. The CDR3 has 12 residues. Germline CDR1 is MNHEY and CDR2 is SVGEGT.

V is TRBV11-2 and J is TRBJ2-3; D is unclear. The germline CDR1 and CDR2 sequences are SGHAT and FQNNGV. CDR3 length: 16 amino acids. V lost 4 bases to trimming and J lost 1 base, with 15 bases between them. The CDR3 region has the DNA TGTGCCAGCAGCTCGGACGGAAGCCGGGGCACAGATACGCAGTATTTT. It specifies CASSSDGSRGTDTQYF.

CDR3 sequence: CASSDRGFDEKLFF. The CDR3 DNA reads TGTGCCAGCAGTGACAGGGGGTTCGATGAAAAACTGTTTTTT. The genes are TRBV2 and TRBJ1-4; 7 bases align to TRBD1. The junction had 4 bases not matched to a gene; V was cut back by 3 bases and J by 6 bases. The CDR3 runs 14 residues. The germline V gene has CDR1 SNHLY and CDR2 FYNNEI.

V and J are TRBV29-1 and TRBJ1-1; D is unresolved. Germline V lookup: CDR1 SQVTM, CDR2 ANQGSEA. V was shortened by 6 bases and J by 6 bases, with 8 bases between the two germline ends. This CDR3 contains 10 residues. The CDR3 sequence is CSVVSSEAFF. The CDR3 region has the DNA TGCAGCGTGGTAAGTTCTGAAGCTTTCTTT.

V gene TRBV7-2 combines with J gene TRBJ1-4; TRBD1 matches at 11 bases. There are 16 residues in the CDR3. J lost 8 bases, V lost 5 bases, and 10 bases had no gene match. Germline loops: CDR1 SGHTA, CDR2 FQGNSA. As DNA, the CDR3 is TGTGCCAGCAGCCATAGCTCGGACAGGGGGCACGAAAAACTGTTTTTT. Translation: CASSHSSDRGHEKLFF.

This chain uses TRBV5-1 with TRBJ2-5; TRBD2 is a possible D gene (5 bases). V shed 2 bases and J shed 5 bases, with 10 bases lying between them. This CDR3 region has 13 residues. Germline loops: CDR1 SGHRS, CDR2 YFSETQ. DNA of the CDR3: TGCGCCAGCAGCTTTTTGGACTCTGAGACCCAGTACTTC. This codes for CASSFLDSETQYF.

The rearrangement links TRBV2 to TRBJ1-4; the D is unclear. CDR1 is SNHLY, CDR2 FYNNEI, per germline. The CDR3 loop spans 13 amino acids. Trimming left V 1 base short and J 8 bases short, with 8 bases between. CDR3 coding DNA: TGTGCCAGCAGTGAAGTCGGTAGGGAAAAACTGTTTTTT. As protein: CASSEVGREKLFF.

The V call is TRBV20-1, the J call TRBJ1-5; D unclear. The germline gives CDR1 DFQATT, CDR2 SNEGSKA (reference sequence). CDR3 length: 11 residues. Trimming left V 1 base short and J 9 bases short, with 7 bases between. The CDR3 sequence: CSARAVGPQHF. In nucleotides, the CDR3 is TGCAGTGCTAGAGCGGTTGGGCCCCAGCATTTT.

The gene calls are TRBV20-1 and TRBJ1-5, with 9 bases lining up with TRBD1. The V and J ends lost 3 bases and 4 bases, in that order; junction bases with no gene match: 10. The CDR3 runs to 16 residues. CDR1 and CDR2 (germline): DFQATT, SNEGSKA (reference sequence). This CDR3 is CSASQIIGQGNQPQHF. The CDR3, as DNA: TGCAGTGCTAGTCAGATAATTGGACAGGGGAATCAGCCCCAGCATTTT.

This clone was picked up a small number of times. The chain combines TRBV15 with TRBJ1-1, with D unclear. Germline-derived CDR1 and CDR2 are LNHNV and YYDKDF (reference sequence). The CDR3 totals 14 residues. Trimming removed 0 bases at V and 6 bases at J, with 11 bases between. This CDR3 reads CATSRDQEGSEAFF. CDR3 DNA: TGTGCCACCAGCAGAGATCAAGAGGGATCTGAAGCTTTCTTT.

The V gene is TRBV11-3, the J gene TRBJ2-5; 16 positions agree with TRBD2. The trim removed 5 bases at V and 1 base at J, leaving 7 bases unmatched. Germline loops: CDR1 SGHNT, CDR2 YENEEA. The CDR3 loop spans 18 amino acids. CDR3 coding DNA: TGTGCCAGCAGCCCCGGGACTAGCGGGGGGGCCGTCCAAGAGACCCAGTACTTC. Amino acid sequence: CASSPGTSGGAVQETQYF.

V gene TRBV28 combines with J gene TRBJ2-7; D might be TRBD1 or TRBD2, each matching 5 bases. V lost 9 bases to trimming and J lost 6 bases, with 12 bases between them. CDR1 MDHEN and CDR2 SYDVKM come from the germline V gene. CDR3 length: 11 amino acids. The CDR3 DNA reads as TGTGCCAGTTCAGGGAGAGGCGAGCAGTACTTC. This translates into CASSGRGEQYF. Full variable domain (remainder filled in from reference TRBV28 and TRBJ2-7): DVKVTQSSRYLVKRTGEKVFLECVQDMDHENMFWYRQDPGLGLRLIYFSYDVKMKEKGDIPEGYSVSREKKERFSLILESASTNQTSMYLCASSGRGEQYFGPGTRLTVT.

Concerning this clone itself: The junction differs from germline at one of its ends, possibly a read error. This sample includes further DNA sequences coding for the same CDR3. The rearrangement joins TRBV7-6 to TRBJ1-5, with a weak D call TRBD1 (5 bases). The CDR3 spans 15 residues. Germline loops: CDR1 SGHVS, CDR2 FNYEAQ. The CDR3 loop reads CASSLGAGLEQPQHF. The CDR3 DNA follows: TGTGCCAGTAGCTTAGGGGCAGGGTTGGAGCAGCCCCAGCATTTT.

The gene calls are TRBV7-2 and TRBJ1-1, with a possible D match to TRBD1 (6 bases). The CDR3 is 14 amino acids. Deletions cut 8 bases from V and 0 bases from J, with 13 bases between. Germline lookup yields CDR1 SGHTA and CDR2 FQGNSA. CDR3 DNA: TGTGCCAGCCGGAGGGGGGACTTGAACACTGAAGCTTTCTTT. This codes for CASRRGDLNTEAFF. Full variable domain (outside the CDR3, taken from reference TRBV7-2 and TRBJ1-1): GAGVSQSPSNKVTEKGKDVELRCDPISGHTALYWYRQSLGQGLEFLIYFQGNSAPDKSGLPSDRFSAERTGGSVSTLTIQRTQQEDSAVYLCASRRGDLNTEAFFGQGTRLTVV.

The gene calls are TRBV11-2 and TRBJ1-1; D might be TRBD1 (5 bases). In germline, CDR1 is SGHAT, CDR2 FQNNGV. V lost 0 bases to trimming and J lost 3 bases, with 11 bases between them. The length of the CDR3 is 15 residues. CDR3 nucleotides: TGTGCCAGCAGCTTAGATCGGGGGAGATACACTGAAGCTTTCTTT. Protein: CASSLDRGRYTEAFF.

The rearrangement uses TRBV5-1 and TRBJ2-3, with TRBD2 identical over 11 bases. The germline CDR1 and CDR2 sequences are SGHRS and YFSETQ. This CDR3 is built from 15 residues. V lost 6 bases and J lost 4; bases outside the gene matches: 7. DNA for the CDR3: TGCGCCAGCAAACTTTTGGGACTAGCGGCAGATACGCAGTATTTT. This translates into CASKLLGLAADTQYF.

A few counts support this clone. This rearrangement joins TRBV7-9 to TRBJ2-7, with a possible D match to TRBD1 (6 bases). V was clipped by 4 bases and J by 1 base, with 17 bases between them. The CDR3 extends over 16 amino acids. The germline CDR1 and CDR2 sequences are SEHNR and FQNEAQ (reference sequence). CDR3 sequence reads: CASSSGATRESYEQYF. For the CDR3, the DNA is TGTGCCAGCAGCTCAGGGGCGACGCGAGAATCCTACGAGCAGTACTTC.

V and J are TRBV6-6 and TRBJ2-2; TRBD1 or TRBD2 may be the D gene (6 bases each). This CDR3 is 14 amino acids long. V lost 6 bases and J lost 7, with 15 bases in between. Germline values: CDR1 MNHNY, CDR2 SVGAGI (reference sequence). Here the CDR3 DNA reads TGTGCCAGCAGGGGGGGCCCTATTTACGGGGAGCTGTTTTTT. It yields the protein CASRGGPIYGELFF.

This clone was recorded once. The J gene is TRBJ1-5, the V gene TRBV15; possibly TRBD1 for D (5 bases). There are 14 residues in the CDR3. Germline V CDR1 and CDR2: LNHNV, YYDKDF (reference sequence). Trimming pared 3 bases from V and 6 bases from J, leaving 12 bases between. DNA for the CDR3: TGTGCCACCAGCAGTTGGCAGGGAGGTCAGCCCCAGCATTTT. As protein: CATSSWQGGQPQHF.

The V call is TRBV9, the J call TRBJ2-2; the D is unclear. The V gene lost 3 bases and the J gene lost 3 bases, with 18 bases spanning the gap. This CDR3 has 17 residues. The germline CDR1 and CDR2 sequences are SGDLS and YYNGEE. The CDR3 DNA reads TGTGCCAGCAGCGCACCCCAAGATAAGGGTGACACCGGGGAGCTGTTTTTT. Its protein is CASSAPQDKGDTGELFF.

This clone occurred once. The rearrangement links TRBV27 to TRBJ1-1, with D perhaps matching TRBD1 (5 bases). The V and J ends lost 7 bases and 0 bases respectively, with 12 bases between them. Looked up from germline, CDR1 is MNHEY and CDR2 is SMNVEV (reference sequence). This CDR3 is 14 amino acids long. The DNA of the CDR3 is TGTGCCAGCACGGCAGGGCACATGAACACTGAAGCTTTCTTT. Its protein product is CASTAGHMNTEAFF.

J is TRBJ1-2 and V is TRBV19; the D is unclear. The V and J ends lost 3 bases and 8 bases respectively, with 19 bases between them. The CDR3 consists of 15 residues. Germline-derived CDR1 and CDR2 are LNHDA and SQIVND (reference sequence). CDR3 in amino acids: CASSMGSARTSGYTF. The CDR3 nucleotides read TGTGCCAGTAGTATGGGATCCGCTAGAACCAGCGGCTACACCTTC.

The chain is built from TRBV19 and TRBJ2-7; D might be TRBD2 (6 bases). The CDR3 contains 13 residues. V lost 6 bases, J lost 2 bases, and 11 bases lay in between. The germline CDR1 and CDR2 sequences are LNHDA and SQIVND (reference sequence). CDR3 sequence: CASRGGPPYEQYF. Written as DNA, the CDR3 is TGTGCCAGTAGGGGGGGACCCCCCTACGAGCAGTACTTC.

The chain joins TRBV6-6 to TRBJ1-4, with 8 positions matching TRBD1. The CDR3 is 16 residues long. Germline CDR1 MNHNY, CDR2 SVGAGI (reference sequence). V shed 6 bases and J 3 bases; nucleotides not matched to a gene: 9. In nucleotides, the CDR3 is TGTGCCAGCAGGTGGACAGGGATTGAGTCTAATGAAAAACTGTTTTTT. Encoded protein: CASRWTGIESNEKLFF.